Listed below are T cell receptor beta chains from one sample, sequenced in a study of blood T cell repertoires in COVID-19. Here immunoSEQ multiplex PCR was the method, and the copy in TCRdb shows in-frame clones only, minus some. The sample holds around 250,000 clones, about 83% seen once. Specimen: peripheral blood. The source is a man older than 75 with acute or convalescent COVID-19. Both conserved end residues are part of each CDR3. Fields, in order: CDR3 DNA, CDR3 protein, J gene, D gene, clone size, V gene. The D gene is left open where the match is weak. For some rows the clone size is stated as once, few or many, or as a class when expanded; others skip it.

TGTGCCAGTCGACGAACAGGGATTACCAATCAGCCCCAGCATTTT | CASRRTGITNQPQHF | TRBJ1-5 | - | - | TRBV19
TGTGCCAGCAGCTTGCCAGGGGGCCGCGATGAGCAGTTCTTC | CASSLPGGRDEQFF | TRBJ2-1 | TRBD1 | - | TRBV5-6
TGTGCCAGCAACCCTCCCGGGACTCCTCTCACTGAAGCTTTCTTT | CASNPPGTPLTEAFF | TRBJ1-1 | - | - | TRBV28
TGTGCCAGCAGCCAAGTTCCTAGCAATGAGCAGTTCTTC | CASSQVPSNEQFF | TRBJ2-1 | - | - | TRBV14
TGTGCCAGCAGCTCCCCAGGGACAGGGGATTTTGAGCAGTTCTTC | CASSSPGTGDFEQFF | TRBJ2-1 | TRBD1 | - | TRBV5-5
TGTGCCAGCAGTGGTCCGGGACAGGGTGTGAACACTGAAGCTTTCTTT | CASSGPGQGVNTEAFF | TRBJ1-1 | TRBD1 | - | TRBV2
TGTGCCAGCAGTCTAACATTGACAGGGAAGGGGGGCTACACCTTC | CASSLTLTGKGGYTF | TRBJ1-2 | TRBD1 | - | TRBV28
TGTGCCAGCAGTTTATGGCGGCAGGGTGAAGCTTTCTTT | CASSLWRQGEAFF | TRBJ1-1 | - | - | TRBV28
TGTGCCAGTAGTATAATTGGCGGGGGCACCGGGGAGCTGTTTTTT | CASSIIGGGTGELFF | TRBJ2-2 | TRBD2 | - | TRBV19
TGTGCCAGCAGCCCCGACAGGGGGGCGACTGGCTACACCTTC | CASSPDRGATGYTF | TRBJ1-2 | TRBD1 | - | TRBV7-3
TGTGCCAGCAGCTTGCAAAGCGGACCCCGGGCTACTGAAGCTTTCTTT | CASSLQSGPRATEAFF | TRBJ1-1 | - | - | TRBV5-8
TGCGCCAGCAGCTTGTCACCCCTAGCGGGGGGCGGGAATGAGCAGTTCTTC | CASSLSPLAGGGNEQFF | TRBJ2-1 | TRBD2 | medium-sized | TRBV5-1
TGTGCCACCCGGGACAGGGACACTGAAGCTTTCTTT | CATRDRDTEAFF | TRBJ1-1 | TRBD1 | - | TRBV19
TGCGCCAGCAGCCAAAGAGCCATCAGAGGGACTGAAGCTTTCTTT | CASSQRAIRGTEAFF | TRBJ1-1 | - | once | TRBV4-3
TGTGCCAGCAGTTTCAGGGTCTGGGGCTACACCTTC | CASSFRVWGYTF | TRBJ1-2 | - | few | TRBV28
TGTGCCATCAGTGAAGGGTCCAGGGGGTCTTCAGAGACCCAGTACTTC | CAISEGSRGSSETQYF | TRBJ2-5 | TRBD1 | - | TRBV10-3
TGTGCCAGCAGTACCACCTTGAGCTCCTACAATGAGCAGTTCTTC | CASSTTLSSYNEQFF | TRBJ2-1 | - | - | TRBV6-5
TGTGCCAGCTTCTCGGGGGGGGCGTGGAGCACTGAAGCTTTCTTT | CASFSGGAWSTEAFF | TRBJ1-1 | - | - | TRBV19
TGTGCCAGCAGCAGCTCTCCGACAGGGGGTGAGCAGTTCTTC | CASSSSPTGGEQFF | TRBJ2-1 | TRBD1 | - | TRBV11-2
TGTGCCAGCAGCTTGGACAGGGTGTTAGAGACCCAGTACTTC | CASSLDRVLETQYF | TRBJ2-5 | TRBD1 | - | TRBV6-5
TGTGCCAGCAGCCGAAACTGGAGGACTGAAGCTTTCTTT | CASSRNWRTEAFF | TRBJ1-1 | - | - | TRBV7-6
TGTGCCAGCAGCGTATCGGGACTAGCGGGAGGCGGTAACACCGGGGAGCTGTTTTTT | CASSVSGLAGGGNTGELFF | TRBJ2-2 | TRBD2 | - | TRBV7-9
TGTGCCAGCAGTCGGGTTGGGGGCCGGGAAAACACCATATATTTT | CASSRVGGRENTIYF | TRBJ1-3 | - | - | TRBV28
TGTGCCAGCAGCCCCGGGACAGGGGCTGAAGCTTTCTTT | CASSPGTGAEAFF | TRBJ1-1 | TRBD1 | - | TRBV7-2
TGTGCCAGCAGTTCGTCGGTCACCGGGGAGCTGTTTTTT | CASSSSVTGELFF | TRBJ2-2 | - | - | TRBV6-5
TGTGCCAGCACCCCAGAGGCAGCTCTAGCCAAAAACATTCAGTACTTC | CASTPEAALAKNIQYF | TRBJ2-4 | - | once | TRBV7-2
TGCGCCAGCAGCTCTACCACGGTGCGCGAGCAGTACTTC | CASSSTTVREQYF | TRBJ2-7 | - | - | TRBV5-1
TGTGCCACCAGCGGAGAAGTGACAGGGCGAACTGAAGCTTTCTTT | CATSGEVTGRTEAFF | TRBJ1-1 | TRBD1 | - | TRBV15
TGTGCCAGCAGCTTGTTCTCCGGACAGGGAAACAATCAGCCCCAGCATTTT | CASSLFSGQGNNQPQHF | TRBJ1-5 | TRBD1 | - | TRBV5-4
TGTGCCACCAGCAGGGGGGCGCTGAACACTGAAGCTTTCTTT | CATSRGALNTEAFF | TRBJ1-1 | - | - | TRBV15
TGCGCCAGCAGCCAGAGCGGGAATAGAAACGAGCAGTACTTC | CASSQSGNRNEQYF | TRBJ2-7 | TRBD2 | - | TRBV5-1
TGTGCCAGCAGCCACCCCGGCACCGGGGAGCTGTTTTTT | CASSHPGTGELFF | TRBJ2-2 | - | - | TRBV3-1/TRBV3-2
TGTGCCAGCAGCCCTCGGACAGGGGAGAATCGACTAGCGATCTCCTACAATGAGCAGTTCTTC | CASSPRTGENRLAISYNEQFF | TRBJ2-1 | - | - | TRBV3-1/TRBV3-2
TGTGCCAGCAGCGACAGGCCGGTCACAGATACGCAGTATTTT | CASSDRPVTDTQYF | TRBJ2-3 | - | - | TRBV7-9
TGTGCCAGTAGTATAGCGGTTGGGGGGGCAGGCACCGGGGAGCTGTTTTTT | CASSIAVGGAGTGELFF | TRBJ2-2 | - | - | TRBV19
TGCGCCAGCAGCCACGGGACTAGCGGGAGCTACTACGAGCAGTACTTC | CASSHGTSGSYYEQYF | TRBJ2-7 | TRBD2 | - | TRBV5-1
TGTGCCAGTAGTCCCGGCTTCGGGGGGTACAATGAGCAGTTCTTC | CASSPGFGGYNEQFF | TRBJ2-1 | TRBD2 | once | TRBV19
TGCGCCAGCACCGAAGGAGGTTTAGTCCCCTACGAGCAGTACTTC | CASTEGGLVPYEQYF | TRBJ2-7 | - | - | TRBV5-1
TGTGCCACCAGCACGGGACTAGCGGGAGGGGTCGGGCAGTTCTTC | CATSTGLAGGVGQFF | TRBJ2-1 | TRBD2 | - | TRBV15
TGTGCCACCAGTGATCCGGGACAGGGGGCGCATAATAATGAAAAACTGTTTTTT | CATSDPGQGAHNNEKLFF | TRBJ1-4 | TRBD1 | few | TRBV24-1
TGTGCCAGCAGCCCCTCAAGGGGGGGCTCGAGGGGCTACACCTTC | CASSPSRGGSRGYTF | TRBJ1-2 | - | few | TRBV7-8
TGTGCCAGCAGCTTGGGGACAGCCTCGAGTGAGCAGTTCTTC | CASSLGTASSEQFF | TRBJ2-1 | - | - | TRBV5-4
TGTGCCAGCAGCTTAGCGGGCCCCGCGGGCTACGAGCAGTACTTC | CASSLAGPAGYEQYF | TRBJ2-7 | - | - | TRBV7-2
TGTGCCAGCAGCCCTGACCCTCTGGGCACTACCGGGGAGCTGTTTTTT | CASSPDPLGTTGELFF | TRBJ2-2 | - | - | TRBV14
TGTGCCAGCAGTTGTGAGGGATGTCAGCCCCAGCATTTT | CASSCEGCQPQHF | TRBJ1-5 | - | - | TRBV28
TGTGCCAGCAGCCGGGACCGGGGGAGGGAAAAACTGTTTTTT | CASSRDRGREKLFF | TRBJ1-4 | - | once | TRBV7-8
TGTGCCAGCAGTCTACAGGGGAACACTGAAGCTTTCTTT | CASSLQGNTEAFF | TRBJ1-1 | - | once | TRBV12-3/TRBV12-4
TGTGCCAGCAGTGAACAGAGCACCGGGGAGCTGTTTTTT | CASSEQSTGELFF | TRBJ2-2 | - | - | TRBV6-4
TGTGCCAGTAGTACCCCGGACAGGGCAATTTACGGCTACACCTTC | CASSTPDRAIYGYTF | TRBJ1-2 | TRBD1 | - | TRBV19
TGTGCCAGCAGCTTAGCGGGGACTAGCGGCCGTCACACCGGGGAGCTGTTTTTT | CASSLAGTSGRHTGELFF | TRBJ2-2 | TRBD2 | - | TRBV7-9
TGTGCCAGCAGCCAAGGGGCCGGGGAAGGCTACACCTTC | CASSQGAGEGYTF | TRBJ1-2 | - | - | TRBV14
TGCAGCGTTGTATTGTCTGGAAACACCATATATTTT | CSVVLSGNTIYF | TRBJ1-3 | - | - | TRBV29-1
TGTGCCAGCAGCCCAGACAGGCCGAACACCGGGGAGCTGTTTTTT | CASSPDRPNTGELFF | TRBJ2-2 | - | - | TRBV7-8
TGTGCCAGCAGCTTAGATGGGGCGGTAATTAATTCACCCCTCCACTTT | CASSLDGAVINSPLHF | TRBJ1-6 | - | - | TRBV11-2